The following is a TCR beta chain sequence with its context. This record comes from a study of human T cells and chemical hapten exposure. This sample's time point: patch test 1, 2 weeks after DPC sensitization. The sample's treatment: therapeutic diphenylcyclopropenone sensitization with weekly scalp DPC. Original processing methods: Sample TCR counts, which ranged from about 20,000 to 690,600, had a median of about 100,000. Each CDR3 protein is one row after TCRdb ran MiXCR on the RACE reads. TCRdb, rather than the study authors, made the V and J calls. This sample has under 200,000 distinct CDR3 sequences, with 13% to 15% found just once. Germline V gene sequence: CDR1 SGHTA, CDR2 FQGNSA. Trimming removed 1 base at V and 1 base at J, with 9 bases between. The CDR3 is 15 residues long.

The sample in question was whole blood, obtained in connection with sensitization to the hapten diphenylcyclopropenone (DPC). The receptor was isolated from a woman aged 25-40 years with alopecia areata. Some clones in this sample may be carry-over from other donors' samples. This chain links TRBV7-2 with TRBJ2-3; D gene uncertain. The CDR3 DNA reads TGTGCCAGCAGCTTAGAGGGAAGGGGCACAGATACGCAGTATTTT. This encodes CASSLEGRGTDTQYF.